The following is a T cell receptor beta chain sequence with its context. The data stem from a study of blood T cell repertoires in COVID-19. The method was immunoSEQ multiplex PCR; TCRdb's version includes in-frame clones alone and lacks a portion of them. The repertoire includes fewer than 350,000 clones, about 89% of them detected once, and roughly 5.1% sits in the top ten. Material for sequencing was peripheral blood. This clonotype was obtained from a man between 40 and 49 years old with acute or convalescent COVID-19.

The CDR3 sequence: CASSRTGGTEAFF. CDR3 nucleotide sequence: TGTGCCAGCAGCCGGACAGGGGGCACTGAAGCTTTCTTT. The V call is TRBV11-2, the J call TRBJ1-1; TRBD1 matches 10 bases. From germline, CDR1 is SGHAT and CDR2 FQNNGV. The J segment lost 4 bases and the V segment lost 5 bases, leaving 1 base of the junction unmatched. There are 13 residues in the CDR3.